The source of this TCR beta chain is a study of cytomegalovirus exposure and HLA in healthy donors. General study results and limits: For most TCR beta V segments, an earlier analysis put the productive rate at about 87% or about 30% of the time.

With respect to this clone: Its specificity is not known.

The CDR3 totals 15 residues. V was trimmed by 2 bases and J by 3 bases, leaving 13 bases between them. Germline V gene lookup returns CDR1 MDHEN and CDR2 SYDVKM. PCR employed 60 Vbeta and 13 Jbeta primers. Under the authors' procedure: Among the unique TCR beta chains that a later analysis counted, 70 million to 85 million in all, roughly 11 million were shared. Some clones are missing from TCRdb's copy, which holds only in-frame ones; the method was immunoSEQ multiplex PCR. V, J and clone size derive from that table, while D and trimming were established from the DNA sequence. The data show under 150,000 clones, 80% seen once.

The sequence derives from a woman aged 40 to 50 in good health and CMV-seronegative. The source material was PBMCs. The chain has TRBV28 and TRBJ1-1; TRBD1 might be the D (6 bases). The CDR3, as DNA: TGTGCCAGCAGTTTACCCAGGGCAGGGGACACTGAAGCTTTCTTT. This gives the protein CASSLPRAGDTEAFF.